Included here is one T cell receptor beta chain sequence, with context. The antigen is undetermined. The sample comes from a study of T cells after yellow fever vaccination. The CDR3 has 14 residues. With V trimmed by 6 bases and J by 10 bases, 10 bases remained unmatched. Template switching with 5'RACE generated the TCR cDNA and added a universal primer site and UMIs. TCRdb re-derived calls from the 5' RACE reads in MiXCR, one entry per CDR3 protein. The sample has tens of thousands of distinct CDR3 sequences, 7.5% to 9% seen once; the top ten hold around 38%. The study, taken as a whole, reports: When the response was secondary, it was weaker but reached its peak faster, day 5 versus 15. Highly abundant clonotypes carried over from the bulk population could end up in FACS-sorted repertoires as contaminants. A minor fraction of clonotypes spanned both CD4 and CD8 compartments.

Sequenced here: CD8+ T cells sorted from PBMCs, sampled on the day of the yellow fever booster vaccination. V is TRBV12-3 or TRBV12-4 and J is TRBJ2-1; 9 nucleotides align to TRBD1. The sequence was collected from a man under 40 who received the YFV17D yellow fever vaccine. This CDR3 is CASSPHRDRDEQFF. The CDR3 DNA reads TGTGCCAGCAGCCCCCACCGGGACAGGGACGAGCAGTTCTTC.